Detailed here is one T cell receptor (beta chain). Its antigen remains unidentified. No qualities accompany the bases; no much larger clone lies one base away. V lost 4 bases and J lost 5 bases, and the count of bases not matched to a germline gene is 7. The CDR3 spans 15 residues, from the cysteine through the phenylalanine. Solely the CDR3 DNA is kept, with 45 bases framed from the first base. Based on the germline V gene, the CDR1 and CDR2 sequences are LGHNT and FRNRAP. The cohort was made up of roughly 670 healthy bone marrow donors. At the time of sampling, every cohort member was nominally healthy, though immune exposures that went unrecorded were likely present. The donor was CMV seropositive and was included in the group of some 290 seropositive cohort members. A peripheral blood sample was collected from each donor, and TCR beta sequencing was performed on peripheral blood mononuclear cells. Genomic DNA extraction from the blood cell samples was performed with the Qiagen DNeasy Blood Extraction Kit.

This record comes from a study of cytomegalovirus exposure and HLA in healthy donors listed by TCRdb under 2017. For the wider study: According to an earlier analysis of 587 of the donors, some 170 million T cells yielded roughly 110 million unique TCR beta sequences and about 300 Gb of sequence data. An early release covering roughly 600 HLA-typed donors comprised approximately 300 gigabases of sequencing data and tens of millions of unique TCR sequences. Of the 300 to 500 genotyped donors, less than 85% were placed in the genetic ancestry cluster associated with self-reported Caucasian donors. The study aimed to test whether signatures of past pathogen exposure could be identified by cataloging public T cell receptors. Using immunosequencing, the study profiled T cell repertoires from 550 to 750 subjects and related those repertoires to cytomegalovirus serostatus. Besides the first cohort of approximately 710 subjects, a separate validation cohort made up of over a hundred different subjects was used. High-throughput TCR immunosequencing, statistical association of individual TCRs with disease status, and machine learning were combined to predict cytomegalovirus infection status. To study patterns of TCR occurrence, a later analysis re-analyzed previously published TCR beta repertoires from around 670 donors and added high-resolution HLA genotyping. In the later analysis, no new phenotypic data were used to find candidate immune exposures; instead, reliance was placed on TCR beta sequences and their occurrence across donors. An earlier analysis of around 640 of the donors used high-throughput TCR beta sequencing to judge whether each TCR beta V gene segment behaved as functional or pseudogenic. Alongside the repertoire data, information on donor age, sex, ethnicity and CMV serostatus was compiled. A later genetic analysis took genome-wide SNP genotypes for about 65% of the 666 donors and used that subset as a discovery cohort. All discovery cohort repertoires had been generated using a single sequencing platform. Both class I and class II loci were covered by HLA typing, at four-digit resolution. Typing coverage varied by locus: roughly 620-630 donors for A, B, C, DRB1 and DQB1; approximately 500 for DQA1; about 570 for DPA1; approximately 490 for DPB1. Several DR-DQ haplotypes were treated as single units for association and clustering because of strong linkage in the cohort. Across some 400 genotyped donors of the cohort, an average of about 240,000 unique TCR beta nucleotide sequences per donor were sequenced, and roughly a sixth of those sequences were non-productive. The study at large found these results: For the cohort, immune exposure information was limited to CMV serostatus. A further reported finding was that TCR beta sequences accurately predicted the HLA-A and HLA-B alleles for most subjects in the first cohort. Because counts were too low, roughly 17 rarely observed V segments, including chromosome 9 orphons, were left out of the earlier analysis of a few hundred of the donors. A few of the identified cytomegalovirus-associated TCR beta chains were confirmed in vitro to be specific for cytomegalovirus antigens. A later analysis reported that several top co-occurrence clusters appeared linked to parvovirus B19, influenza, CMV and Epstein-Barr virus. In a later analysis, most CMV-associated TCR beta chains were found to appear HLA-restricted, with HLA associations seemingly driven largely by CMV exposure. Broadly in line with IMGT annotations, most TCR beta V segments showed up in productive rearrangements about 90% or about 30% of the time in an earlier analysis of around 550 of the donors. According to a later analysis, TCR association rates differed among HLA loci, with DRB1 alleles showing the most associated TCRs and HLA-C alleles showing the fewest. The study gave a list of around 170 TCR beta chains associated with cytomegalovirus. Only TCR beta chains were sequenced in this cohort, and the absence of alpha or paired-chain data limited detectable features. In a later analysis, HLA-associated TCR beta chains showed more clonal expansion and lower generation probabilities than non-associated chains that were equally common. Correlated functional status among segregating V segments might be attributable to linkage disequilibrium, but an unknown experimental factor could not be ruled out. HLA typing was unavailable for some donors at each locus, so association tests used only the typed subset. Sequencing depth was assumed to be roughly uniform across donors in the presence/absence analyses, though that assumption may not hold. When HLA alleles, especially DR and DQ, strongly co-occurred, attributing TCR associations to individual alleles was difficult. While some public TCRs were present in many individuals, most TCR sequences turned up only very rarely across donors. Some IMGT-functional V segments, including TRBV6-2 and TRBV6-3, could not be distinguished by the 87-base-pair reads and were therefore excluded. The classifier was reported to diagnose cytomegalovirus status with high specificity and sensitivity in both the original and validation cohorts. Specific HLA alleles were associated with 16,951 TCR beta sequences at a false discovery rate of 0.05 in a later analysis. An association between a missense DCLRE1C variant and V-gene and J-gene trimming of TCR beta chains was found in a later genetic analysis and replicated in an independent cohort. A group of highly shared sequence variants was considered likely to be a technical artifact of the sequencing pipeline. According to the authors, the approach could potentially be generalized to other disease states and immunological phenotypes. In a later genetic analysis, fewer N-insertions in productive TCRs were reported among donors in an Asian-associated ancestry cluster than the approximately 710-donor mean.

The receptor library was made with the immunoSEQ multiplex PCR assay. For the multiplex PCR, a mixture combining 60 forward primers for TCR Vbeta segments and 13 reverse primers for TCR Jbeta segments was used. The CDR3 region of rearranged TCR beta genes was amplified from genomic DNA with a multiplex PCR assay. The amplified TCR beta libraries were sequenced on the Illumina HiSeq System as 87-base-pair reads. Per the original workflow: A later analysis counted tens of millions of unique TCR beta chains across the 666 repertoires, and about 10 million of these chains were shared by at least two donors. To remove PCR and sequencing errors, raw reads were error-corrected and collapsed into unique sequences using a nearest-neighbor algorithm that merged closely related sequences. V, D and J gene segments were assigned by aligning CDR3 sequences to IMGT reference sequences. Each retained sequence needed at least a six-nucleotide match to both a V gene segment and a J gene segment. A rearrangement counted as productive if the CDR3 had no stop codons and remained in frame with V and J, and every other rearrangement counted as non-productive. CDR3 was defined according to IMGT convention as the region running from the second conserved V-encoded cysteine to the conserved J-encoded phenylalanine. The earlier analysis of 550 to 650 of the donors excluded any sequence lacking an unambiguous match to a single V gene segment. An earlier analysis of 587 of the donors called V segments functional above 56.7% productive rearrangements and segregating when the between-donor standard deviation exceeded 5%. A statistical classification framework was built to diagnose cytomegalovirus status from the catalog of TCR beta chain sequences. In a later analysis, V and J genes were assigned by comparing TCR nucleotide sequences against IMGT/GENE-DB human TR gene sequences. A later analysis assigned CDR3 sequences and most-parsimonious VDJ recombination scenarios with the TCRdist pipeline. In a later analysis, each TCR beta chain was defined by its CDR3 amino acid sequence together with its V-gene family, and reads lacking a unique V-gene family were excluded. To address suspected cross-contamination and a sequencing artifact, a later analysis removed roughly 640 highly shared, low-generation-probability nucleotide sequences. A later analysis calculated a clonal expansion index for each public chain from normalized within-repertoire ranks of inferred template counts. In a later analysis, generation probabilities were computed with a VDJ recombination model fitted to out-of-frame rearrangements, and the resulting probabilities were checked against IGoR. In a later analysis, TCR-TCR, TCR-HLA and TCR-CMV co-occurrence was scored with hypergeometric tests, and a repertoire-size bias correction was applied to TCR pairs. A later analysis estimated false discovery rates by permuting HLA or CMV assignments 20 times. In a later analysis, co-occurring TCRs were grouped with DBSCAN, and TCRdist sequence similarity was added when clustering was performed within HLA-allele-positive subsets. For co-occurrence clustering, repertoires with fewer than 30,000 or more than 120,000 public chains were excluded, along with four to six repertoires with anomalous nucleotide sharing. Imported from immuneACCESS, the table was reduced by TCRdb to in-frame sequences with V and J called. These copies leave out some clones; in studies compared against another copy, an unresolved V gene accounts for under half, and the cause of the remainder is not known. V, J and clone size are taken as reported in that table, and D and trimming were inferred from the DNA itself. For this sample the table gives some 110,000 clones, of which roughly four fifths were detected only once. The top ten hold roughly 23% of the sample.

The sequenced sample was PBMCs. The chain couples TRBV12-5 to TRBJ2-2; TRBD2 fits 7 bases in the junction. The clonotype comes from a man aged 25-45 years in good health and CMV-seropositive. The CDR3 here reads CASGSWGGGTGELFF. At the DNA level, the sequence is TGTGCTAGTGGTTCCTGGGGGGGAGGGACCGGGGAGCTGTTTTTT.